The present TCR beta chain was sequenced within a study of T cell responses to AZD1222 COVID-19 vaccine. Study observations and caveats: Baseline seropositives among AZD1222 recipients totaled only six. Unmutated regions of variants are reportedly targeted by nearly half of spike-specific TCRs.

Generated by immunoSEQ multiplex PCR, the TCRdb table keeps only in-frame clones and is missing some. Of under 200,000 clones listed, around 88% were seen once; the top ten hold 1.1%. As for this clone: The antigen is undetermined.

Pooling covered second doses at about 4 or about 12 weeks. Sequenced here: peripheral blood, sampled 28 days after the second AZD1222 dose. This sequence was found in an adult who received the AZD1222 COVID-19 vaccine.

CDR3 in amino acids: CATEGQGTNTEAFF. CDR3 bases: TGTGCCACCGAAGGACAGGGGACAAACACTGAAGCTTTCTTT. V and J are TRBV18 and TRBJ1-1; 9 nucleotides match TRBD1. The CDR3 loop spans 14 amino acids. CDR1 is KGHSH and CDR2 is LQKENI in the germline V gene. V gave up 10 bases and J gave up 2 bases; unmatched junction bases: 8.